This T cell receptor beta chain comes out of a study of T cell responses to AZD1222 COVID-19 vaccine. On this clone: Antigen specificity is unknown.

The method was immunoSEQ multiplex PCR; TCRdb's version includes in-frame clones alone and lacks a portion of them. The table has tens of thousands of clones, 70% to 90% seen once. Germline-derived CDR1 and CDR2 are LNHNV and YYDKDF (reference sequence). The V end lost 1 base, the J end lost 1 base, and 13 bases lay between the germline ends. CDR3 length equals 16 residues. Study findings and constraints: Increased Spike-specific TCR breadth and depth were observed after two AZD1222 doses. Regions left unmutated in variants are reportedly the target of nearly half of spike-specific TCRs. Just a handful of AZD1222 recipients tested seropositive at baseline. Among the donors, most were white British and more were female, and clonal diversity was possibly underestimated.

This TCR came from an adult in good health. The chain recombines TRBV15 with TRBJ2-5, with D possibly being TRBD2 (6 bases). The starting material was peripheral blood, obtained on day 0 of AZD1222 vaccination. The CDR3 loop is CATSRARTITQETQYF. In DNA form, the CDR3 reads TGTGCCACCAGCAGAGCCAGGACTATCACCCAAGAGACCCAGTACTTC.